Given below is one T cell receptor beta chain in context. Sequencing was performed with immunoSEQ multiplex PCR; in TCRdb, only in-frame clones are kept and a portion is missing. The sample records 150,000 to 200,000 clones, around 89% being singletons. Germline values: CDR1 SGDLS, CDR2 YYNGEE. V was trimmed by 0 bases and J by 10 bases, leaving 14 bases between them. This CDR3 contains 15 residues. The data belong to a study of control samples from healthy donors and cancer patients. The sequence came from a woman between 45 and 65 years old in good health. The V and J genes are TRBV9 and TRBJ1-6; perhaps TRBD1 as D (6 bases). The sequenced sample consisted of blood. In nucleotides, the CDR3 is TGTGCCAGCAGCGTAGGTTTGACGGGGGCCTCACCCCTCCACTTT. Amino acids: CASSVGLTGASPLHF.